A single sample gave rise to the 22 T cell receptor beta chains below, sequenced in a study of Ad26.COV2.S vaccination and SARS-CoV-2 variants. The sample's treatment: roughly 20 received Ad26.COV2.S at low or high dose, single or two shots; about five received placebo; per-sample allocation not given. Samples came from day 63 after the first vaccine or placebo injection. TCRdb's table, derived via immunoSEQ multiplex PCR, lists solely in-frame clones and lacks some. The sample holds under 600,000 clones, about 88% seen once. The sequenced sample was peripheral blood, obtained in a trial of Ad26.COV2.S vaccine versus placebo. These receptors originate from a person between 18 and 65 years old who received the Ad26.COV2.S COVID-19 vaccine or a placebo.

The rearrangement joins TRBV5-1 to TRBJ2-5; TRBD1 matches 11 bases. Germline CDR1 is SGHRS and CDR2 is YFSETQ. CDR3 length equals 17 residues. V was pared by 0 bases and J by 2 bases, with 6 bases of the junction left unmatched. CDR3 residues: CASSLGRTGGTQETQYF. In DNA, the CDR3 is TGCGCCAGCAGCTTGGGCCGGACAGGGGGCACGCAAGAGACCCAGTACTTC.

This chain uses TRBV3-1 (or the pseudogene TRBV3-2) with TRBJ2-7, with 10 positions matching TRBD2. The CDR3 runs 14 residues. The trim removed 1 base at V and 7 bases at J, leaving 4 bases unmatched. Looked up from germline, CDR1 is LGHDT and CDR2 is YNNKEL (reference sequence). The DNA for the CDR3 is TGTGCCAGCAGCCAAGTTACTAGCGGGACTGAGCAGTACTTC. It specifies CASSQVTSGTEQYF.

This rearrangement joins TRBV4-3 to TRBJ1-1; D is uncertain. This CDR3 comprises 14 residues. The germline CDR1 and CDR2 sequences are LGHNA and YSLEER. The V and J ends lost 5 bases and 5 bases respectively, with 15 bases between them. CDR3 in DNA: TGCGCCAGCAGCTATGGGCAGGCGGGAACTGAAGCTTTCTTT. It encodes CASSYGQAGTEAFF.

The rearrangement joins TRBV20-1 to TRBJ2-1; TRBD2 might be the D (5 bases). CDR1 is DFQATT and CDR2 is SNEGSKA in the germline V gene (reference sequence). V lost 6 bases, J lost 7 bases, and 10 bases lay in between. CDR3 size: 11 residues. The CDR3 is CSAWERNEQFF. Here the CDR3 DNA reads TGCAGTGCCTGGGAGAGGAATGAGCAGTTCTTC.

This clone was picked up a small number of times. J is TRBJ1-1 and V is TRBV29-1; D perhaps matches TRBD1 (6 bases). V was trimmed by 6 bases and J by 3 bases, leaving 17 bases between them. The CDR3 is 14 residues long. Germline assignment: CDR1 SQVTM and CDR2 ANQGSEA. The chain's CDR3 is CSVLGAKIHTEAFF. The CDR3 nucleotides read TGCAGCGTCCTGGGGGCCAAGATACACACTGAAGCTTTCTTT.

The J gene is TRBJ1-4, the V gene TRBV19; unclear D gene. The germline V gene has CDR1 LNHDA and CDR2 SQIVND (reference sequence). Trimming pared 3 bases from V and 7 bases from J, leaving 12 bases between. The CDR3 loop spans 14 amino acids. The CDR3 region has the DNA TGTGCCAGTAGTATTTCCCCTGACGTTGAAAAACTGTTTTTT. It translates to CASSISPDVEKLFF.

The gene calls are TRBV7-8 and TRBJ1-1; D is possibly TRBD1 (5 bases). The CDR3 sequence is 15 residues long. In germline, CDR1 is SGHVS, CDR2 FQNEAQ. The germline V and J ends were trimmed by 2 bases and 5 bases, with 15 bases remaining between them. Here the CDR3 reads CASSLIAGRITEAFF. The DNA of the CDR3 is TGTGCCAGCAGCTTAATCGCAGGGCGTATTACTGAAGCTTTCTTT.

The gene calls are TRBV7-9 and TRBJ2-1; TRBD2 is a possible D gene (5 bases). The CDR3 sequence is 14 residues long. CDR1 and CDR2 (germline): SEHNR, FQNEAQ (reference sequence). Trimming pared 2 bases from V and 6 bases from J, leaving 11 bases between. CDR3 protein: CASSLSAETNEQFF. CDR3 DNA: TGTGCCAGCAGCTTATCAGCGGAGACCAATGAGCAGTTCTTC.

The chain carries TRBV5-1 and TRBJ2-1; D assignment may be TRBD1 or TRBD2 (5 bases each). Germline-derived CDR1 and CDR2 are SGHRS and YFSETQ. The V and J ends lost 0 bases and 2 bases respectively, with 12 bases between them. CDR3 length: 16 residues. CDR3 nucleotide sequence: TGCGCCAGCAGCTTGGCCGCAGGGCGGGCCTACAATGAGCAGTTCTTC. Amino acids: CASSLAAGRAYNEQFF.

CDR3 bases: TGTGCCAGCAGCTTAGCGAACCGAGGACAGGGGTATGGCTACACCTTC. Its protein is CASSLANRGQGYGYTF. The chain joins TRBV7-8 to TRBJ1-2; TRBD1 matches at 9 bases. Germline V gives CDR1 SGHVS, CDR2 FQNEAQ. Losses at the gene ends were 0 bases for V and 5 bases for J; bases not matched to a gene: 7. The CDR3 is 16 residues long.

The chain couples TRBV5-1 to TRBJ2-7, with D tentatively TRBD2 (5 bases). This CDR3 region has 16 residues. In germline, CDR1 is SGHRS, CDR2 YFSETQ. V lost 4 bases and J 0 bases, leaving 17 bases between the germline ends. In DNA, the CDR3 is TGCGCCAGCAGCGTATCAGAAGCGGCCAGCTCCTACGAGCAGTACTTC. It is translated as CASSVSEAASSYEQYF.

This clone occurred once. The CDR3 loop is CASSQFPPGLAGISDTQYF. The DNA of the CDR3 is TGTGCCAGCAGCCAATTCCCCCCTGGACTAGCGGGAATCTCAGATACGCAGTATTTT. This sequence joins TRBV3-1 (or the pseudogene TRBV3-2) and TRBJ2-3; 12 bases match TRBD2. V lost 2 bases to trimming and J lost 4 bases; unmatched junction nucleotides: 13. The V gene's germline CDR1 is LGHDT and CDR2 YNNKEL (reference sequence). This CDR3 contains 19 residues.

The chain links TRBV11-2 to TRBJ1-1; D perhaps matches TRBD1 (6 bases). This CDR3 has 15 residues. The V and J ends lost 5 bases and 6 bases respectively, with 19 bases between them. Germline values: CDR1 SGHAT, CDR2 FQNNGV. CDR3 sequence reads: CASSLPGVRGSEAFF. The CDR3 DNA is TGTGCCAGCAGCCTCCCGGGAGTAAGGGGGTCTGAAGCTTTCTTT.

V usage is TRBV30 and J usage is TRBJ1-2; D gene uncertain. V shed 0 bases and J shed 7 bases, with 9 bases lying between them. The CDR3 totals 12 residues. In germline, CDR1 is GTSNPN, CDR2 SVGIG (reference sequence). CDR3 in amino acids: CAWSVNYSGYTF. The CDR3 bases are TGTGCCTGGAGTGTAAATTACTCTGGCTACACCTTC.

The chain couples TRBV10-3 to TRBJ2-7, with D possibly matching TRBD1 (6 bases). Germline V gives CDR1 ENHRY, CDR2 SYGVKD. CDR3 length: 13 amino acids. The V and J ends lost 6 bases and 1 base respectively, with 10 bases between them. In DNA form, the CDR3 reads TGTGCCATCAGCTGGGACAAGTCCTACGAGCAGTACTTC. As protein: CAISWDKSYEQYF.

The rearrangement joins TRBV28 to TRBJ1-3, with 7 bases aligning to TRBD1. Losses at the gene ends were 0 bases for V and 4 bases for J; bases not matched to a gene: 3. Germline V CDR1 and CDR2: MDHEN, SYDVKM. The CDR3 runs to 15 residues. The CDR3: CASSLWGTAGNTIYF. The CDR3 coding sequence is TGTGCCAGCAGTTTATGGGGGACAGCCGGAAACACCATATATTTT.

The V and J genes are TRBV7-9 and TRBJ2-1; 7 positions match TRBD1. Losses at the gene ends were 4 bases for V and 3 bases for J; bases not matched to a gene: 12. This CDR3 is 17 amino acids long. The germline V gene has CDR1 SEHNR and CDR2 FQNEAQ (reference sequence). Here the CDR3 reads CASSSTNDRALYNEQFF. The DNA for the CDR3 is TGTGCCAGCAGCTCTACGAATGACAGGGCCCTCTACAATGAGCAGTTCTTC.

The chain uses TRBV5-1 and TRBJ1-1, with 7 bases aligning to TRBD1. Trimming cost V 0 bases and J 7 bases; bases outside gene matches: 12. CDR1 and CDR2 from the germline V gene are SGHRS and YFSETQ. CDR3 length: 16 residues. As DNA, the CDR3 is TGCGCCAGCAGCTTGGTTGGCAGGGGACAGTTGAGTGAAGCTTTCTTT. This encodes CASSLVGRGQLSEAFF. Together with reference TRBV5-1 and TRBJ1-1, the CDR3 gives the full variable domain: KAGVTQTPRYLIKTRGQQVTLSCSPISGHRSVSWYQQTPGQGLQFLFEYFSETQRNKGNFPGRFSGRQFSNSRSEMNVSTLELGDSALYLCASSLVGRGQLSEAFFGQGTRLTVV.

With respect to this clone: Other DNA sequences in this specimen translate into the identical CDR3. J is TRBJ2-3 and V is TRBV28, with 7 bases fitting TRBD2. The germline CDR1 and CDR2 sequences are MDHEN and SYDVKM. The CDR3 has 13 residues. Unmatched junction bases numbered 1, after V lost 1 base and J lost 6 bases. The DNA of the CDR3 is TGTGCCAGCAGTTTATTGGGAGGGGATACGCAGTATTTT. It yields the protein CASSLLGGDTQYF. Full variable domain (remainder filled in from reference TRBV28 and TRBJ2-3): DVKVTQSSRYLVKRTGEKVFLECVQDMDHENMFWYRQDPGLGLRLIYFSYDVKMKEKGDIPEGYSVSREKKERFSLILESASTNQTSMYLCASSLLGGDTQYFGPGTRLTVL.

V gene TRBV5-6 combines with J gene TRBJ2-2; D gene uncertain. The ends were cut back, 4 bases at V and 4 bases at J, with 14 bases in the middle. Germline loops: CDR1 SGHDT, CDR2 YYEEEE. There are 15 residues in the CDR3. The CDR3 spells CASSSPPSSTGELFF. Here the CDR3 DNA reads TGTGCCAGCAGCAGCCCCCCCTCGTCCACCGGGGAGCTGTTTTTT.

This chain connects TRBV24-1 to TRBJ2-5; 8 bases match TRBD1. Germline V gene data show CDR1 as KGHDR and CDR2 as SFDVKD. V shed 0 bases, J shed 4 bases, and the junction held 3 bases outside the gene matches. The CDR3 totals 15 residues. CDR3 coding DNA: TGTGCCACCAGTGATTTGGGACAGGGACGAGAGACCCAGTACTTC. This sequence encodes CATSDLGQGRETQYF.

CDR3 sequence reads: CASRDLVVEQYF. CDR3 DNA: TGTGCCAGCAGGGACCTAGTTGTGGAGCAGTACTTC. V and J are TRBV6-5 and TRBJ2-7; D ambiguous. Germline-derived CDR1 and CDR2 are MNHEY and SVGAGI. CDR3 length: 12 amino acids. V lost 6 bases and J 7 bases, leaving 13 bases between the germline ends.